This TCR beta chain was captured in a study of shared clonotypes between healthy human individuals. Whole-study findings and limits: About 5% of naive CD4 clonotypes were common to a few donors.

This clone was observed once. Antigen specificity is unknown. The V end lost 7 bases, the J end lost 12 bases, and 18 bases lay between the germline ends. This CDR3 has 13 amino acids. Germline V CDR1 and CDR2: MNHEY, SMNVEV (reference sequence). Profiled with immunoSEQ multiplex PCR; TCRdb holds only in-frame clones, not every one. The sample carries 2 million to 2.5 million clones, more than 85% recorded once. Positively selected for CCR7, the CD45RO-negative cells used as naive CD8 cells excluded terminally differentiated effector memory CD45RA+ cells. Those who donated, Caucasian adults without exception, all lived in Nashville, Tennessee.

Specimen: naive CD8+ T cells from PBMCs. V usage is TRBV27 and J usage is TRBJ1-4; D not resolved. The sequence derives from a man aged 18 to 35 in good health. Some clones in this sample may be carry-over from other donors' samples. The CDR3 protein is CASTSSLGWQLFF. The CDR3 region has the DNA TGTGCCAGCACCTCCTCTCTCGGATGGCAACTGTTTTTT.